These T cell receptor beta chains were read from a single sample in a study of blood T cell repertoires in COVID-19. TCRdb's table, derived via immunoSEQ multiplex PCR, lists solely in-frame clones and lacks some. The sample lists almost 70,000 clones, 88% occurring once. Specimen: peripheral blood. Source of these receptors: a woman aged 70-85 years with acute or convalescent COVID-19. CDR3s include the opening cysteine and the closing phenylalanine or tryptophan. Fields, in order: J gene, V gene, CDR3 protein.

TRBJ1-1,TRBV12-5,CASGLEARAGAFF
TRBJ1-1,TRBV5-4,CASSSGLGKNTEAFF
TRBJ1-1,TRBV2,CASRTRQLNTEAFF
TRBJ1-2,TRBV3-1/TRBV3-2,CASSLDTNYGYTF
TRBJ2-1,TRBV4-1,CASSQRLAGDEQFF
TRBJ2-7,TRBV7-9,CASSSERLAGGYEQYF
TRBJ1-2,TRBV19,CASSIVLGQGDGYTF
TRBJ1-2,TRBV27,CASRSLGRQGSYGYTF
TRBJ1-2,TRBV5-1,CASSLTRGREGYTF
TRBJ1-1,TRBV5-6,CASSSGGRAEAFF
TRBJ1-2,TRBV10-3,CAISESVYGYTF